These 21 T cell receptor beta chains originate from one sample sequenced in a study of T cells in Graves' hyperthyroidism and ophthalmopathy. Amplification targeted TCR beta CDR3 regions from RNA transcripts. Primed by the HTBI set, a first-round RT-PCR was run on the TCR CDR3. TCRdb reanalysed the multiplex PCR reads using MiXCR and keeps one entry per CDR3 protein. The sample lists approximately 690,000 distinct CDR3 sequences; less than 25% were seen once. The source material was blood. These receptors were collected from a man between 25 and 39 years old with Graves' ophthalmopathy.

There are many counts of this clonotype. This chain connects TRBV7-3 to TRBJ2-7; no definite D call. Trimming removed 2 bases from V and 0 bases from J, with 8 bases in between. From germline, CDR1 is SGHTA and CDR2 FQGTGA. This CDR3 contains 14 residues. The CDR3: CASSLLLRSYEQYF. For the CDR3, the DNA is TGTGCCAGCAGCTTACTGCTCCGCTCCTACGAGCAGTACTTC.

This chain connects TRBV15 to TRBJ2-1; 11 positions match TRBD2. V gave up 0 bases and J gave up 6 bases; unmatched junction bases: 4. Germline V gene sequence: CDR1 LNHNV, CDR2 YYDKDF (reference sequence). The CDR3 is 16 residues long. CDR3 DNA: TGTGCCACCAGCAGAGACCGACTAGCGGGAACCAATGAGCAGTTCTTC. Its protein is CATSRDRLAGTNEQFF.

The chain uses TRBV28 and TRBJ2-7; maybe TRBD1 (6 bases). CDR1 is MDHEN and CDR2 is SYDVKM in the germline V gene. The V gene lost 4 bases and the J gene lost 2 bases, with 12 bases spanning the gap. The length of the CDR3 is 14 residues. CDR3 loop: CASSYRDTPYEQYF. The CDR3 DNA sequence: TGTGCCAGCAGTTACCGGGACACCCCCTACGAGCAGTACTTC.

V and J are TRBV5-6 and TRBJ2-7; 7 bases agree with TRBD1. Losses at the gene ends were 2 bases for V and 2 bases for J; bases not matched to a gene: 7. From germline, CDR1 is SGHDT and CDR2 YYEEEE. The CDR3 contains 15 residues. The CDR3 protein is CASSFDREITYEQYF. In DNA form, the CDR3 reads TGTGCCAGCAGCTTCGACAGGGAAATCACCTACGAGCAGTACTTC.

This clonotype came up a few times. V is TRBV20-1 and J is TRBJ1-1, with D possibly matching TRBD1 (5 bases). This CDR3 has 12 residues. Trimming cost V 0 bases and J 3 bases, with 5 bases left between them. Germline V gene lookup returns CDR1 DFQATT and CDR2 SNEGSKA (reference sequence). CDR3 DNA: TGCAGTGCTAGAGAGGGACACACTGAAGCTTTCTTT. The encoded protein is CSAREGHTEAFF.

CDR3 coding DNA: TGTGCCAGCTCACCACCGAACAGGGTTTCATCCTACGAGCAGTACTTC. Amino acid sequence: CASSPPNRVSSYEQYF. The J gene is TRBJ2-7, the V gene TRBV18; a possible D gene is TRBD1 (6 bases). CDR1 is KGHSH, CDR2 LQKENI, per germline. The CDR3 consists of 16 residues. Trimming shortened V by 0 bases and J by 1 base, and 13 bases separated the two germline ends.

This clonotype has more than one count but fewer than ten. CDR3 bases: TGTGCCAGCAAGTTAAACAGGGACGGGGAGCAGTACTTC. Amino acids: CASKLNRDGEQYF. This rearrangement joins TRBV5-4 to TRBJ2-7; TRBD1 might be the D (6 bases). This CDR3 is 13 amino acids long. The germline V gene has CDR1 SGHNT and CDR2 YYREEE (reference sequence). Trimming shortened V by 6 bases and J by 7 bases, and 17 bases separated the two germline ends.

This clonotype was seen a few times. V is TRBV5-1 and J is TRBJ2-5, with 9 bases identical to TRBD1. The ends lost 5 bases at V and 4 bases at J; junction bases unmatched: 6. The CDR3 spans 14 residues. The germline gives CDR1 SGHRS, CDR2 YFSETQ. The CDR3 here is CASRLIQGAETQYF. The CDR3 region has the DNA TGCGCCAGCAGGTTGATACAGGGGGCAGAGACCCAGTACTTC.

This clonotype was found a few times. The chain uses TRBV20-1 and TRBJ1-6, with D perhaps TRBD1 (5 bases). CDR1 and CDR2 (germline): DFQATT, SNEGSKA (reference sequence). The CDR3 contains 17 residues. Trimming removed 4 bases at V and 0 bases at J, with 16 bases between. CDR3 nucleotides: TGCAGTGCTAAAGGGGCCCTCGCGTTCTCCTATAATTCACCCCTCCACTTT. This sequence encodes CSAKGALAFSYNSPLHF.

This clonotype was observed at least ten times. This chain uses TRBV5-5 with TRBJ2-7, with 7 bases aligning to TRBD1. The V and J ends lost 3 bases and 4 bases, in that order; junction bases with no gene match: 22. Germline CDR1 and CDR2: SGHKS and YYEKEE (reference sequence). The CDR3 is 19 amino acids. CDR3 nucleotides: TGTGCCAGCAGCTCTCAAACACTGTCTCCTCGGGACAGATCTTACGAGCAGTACTTC. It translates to CASSSQTLSPRDRSYEQYF.

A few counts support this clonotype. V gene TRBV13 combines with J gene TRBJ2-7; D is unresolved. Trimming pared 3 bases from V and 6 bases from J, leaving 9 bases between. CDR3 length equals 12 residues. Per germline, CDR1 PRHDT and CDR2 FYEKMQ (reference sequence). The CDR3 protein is CASSLGESEQYF. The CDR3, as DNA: TGTGCCAGCAGCTTGGGTGAGTCCGAGCAGTACTTC.

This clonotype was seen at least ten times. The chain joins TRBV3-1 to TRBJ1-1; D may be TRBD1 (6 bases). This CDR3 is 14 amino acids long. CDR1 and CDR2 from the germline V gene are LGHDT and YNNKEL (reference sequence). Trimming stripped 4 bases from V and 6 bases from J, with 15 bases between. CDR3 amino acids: CASSPHDRTAEAFF. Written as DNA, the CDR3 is TGTGCCAGCAGCCCGCACGACAGGACCGCTGAAGCTTTCTTT.

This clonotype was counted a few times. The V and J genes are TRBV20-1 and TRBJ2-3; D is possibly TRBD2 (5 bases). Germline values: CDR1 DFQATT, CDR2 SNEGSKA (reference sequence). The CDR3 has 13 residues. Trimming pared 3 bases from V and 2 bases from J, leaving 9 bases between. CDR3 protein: CSASLDSTDTQYF. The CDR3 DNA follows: TGCAGTGCTAGCTTGGACTCCACAGATACGCAGTATTTT.

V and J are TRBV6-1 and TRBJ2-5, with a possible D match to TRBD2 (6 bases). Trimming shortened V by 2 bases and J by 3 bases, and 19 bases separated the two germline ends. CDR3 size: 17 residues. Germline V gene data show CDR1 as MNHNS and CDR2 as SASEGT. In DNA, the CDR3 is TGTGCCAGCAGTGAAACGGGAGCCACCCTAGGTGAAGAGACCCAGTACTTC. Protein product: CASSETGATLGEETQYF.

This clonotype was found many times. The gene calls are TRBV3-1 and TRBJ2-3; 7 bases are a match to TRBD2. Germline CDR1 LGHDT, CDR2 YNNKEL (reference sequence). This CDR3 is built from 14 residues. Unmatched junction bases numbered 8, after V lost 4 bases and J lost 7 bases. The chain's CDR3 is CASSRREESHTQYF. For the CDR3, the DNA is TGTGCCAGCAGCCGACGGGAGGAATCGCATACGCAGTATTTT.

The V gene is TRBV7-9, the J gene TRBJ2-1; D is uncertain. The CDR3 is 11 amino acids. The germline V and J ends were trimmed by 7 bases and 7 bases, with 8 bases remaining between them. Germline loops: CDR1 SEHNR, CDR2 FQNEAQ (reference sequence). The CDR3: CASISGNEQFF. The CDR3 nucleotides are TGTGCCAGCATATCCGGGAATGAGCAGTTCTTC.

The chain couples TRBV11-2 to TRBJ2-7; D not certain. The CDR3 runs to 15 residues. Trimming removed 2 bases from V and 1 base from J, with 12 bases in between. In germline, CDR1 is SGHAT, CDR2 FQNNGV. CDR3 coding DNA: TGTGCCAGCAGCTTAAGGGTTTTACAATCCTACGAGCAGTACTTC. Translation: CASSLRVLQSYEQYF.

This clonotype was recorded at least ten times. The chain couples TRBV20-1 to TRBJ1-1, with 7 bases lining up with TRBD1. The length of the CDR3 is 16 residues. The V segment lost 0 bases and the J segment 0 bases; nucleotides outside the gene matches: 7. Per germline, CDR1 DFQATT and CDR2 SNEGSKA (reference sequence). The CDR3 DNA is TGCAGTGCTAGAGACCTTTCGACAGGGATGAACACTGAAGCTTTCTTT. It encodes CSARDLSTGMNTEAFF.

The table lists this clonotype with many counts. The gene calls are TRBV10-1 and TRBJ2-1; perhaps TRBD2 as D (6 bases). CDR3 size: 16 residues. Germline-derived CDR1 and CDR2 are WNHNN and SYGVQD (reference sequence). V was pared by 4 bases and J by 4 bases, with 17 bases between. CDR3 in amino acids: CASSVVSGAGYNEQFF. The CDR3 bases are TGCGCCAGCAGTGTTGTATCGGGCGCGGGATACAATGAGCAGTTCTTC.

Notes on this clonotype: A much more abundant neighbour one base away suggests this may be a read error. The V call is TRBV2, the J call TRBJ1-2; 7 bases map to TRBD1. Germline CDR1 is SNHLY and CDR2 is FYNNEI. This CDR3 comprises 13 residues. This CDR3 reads CASNRAGGYGHTF. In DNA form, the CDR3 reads TGTGCCAGCAATCGGGCAGGGGGGTATGGCCACACCTTC.

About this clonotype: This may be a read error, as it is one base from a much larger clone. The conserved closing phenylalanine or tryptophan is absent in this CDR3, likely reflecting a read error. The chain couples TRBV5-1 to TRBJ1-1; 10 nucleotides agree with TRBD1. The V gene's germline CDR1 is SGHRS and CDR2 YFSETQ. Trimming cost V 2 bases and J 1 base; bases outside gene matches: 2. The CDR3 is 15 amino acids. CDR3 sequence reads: CASSFRQGANTEAFL. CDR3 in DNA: TGCGCCAGCAGCTTCAGACAGGGGGCGAACACTGAAGCTTTCCTT.